Shown below are 18 T cell receptor beta chains from a single sample sequenced in a study of T cell therapy after organ transplantation. Libraries were prepared by immunoSEQ multiplex PCR; TCRdb keeps only in-frame clonotypes and omits some of them. The sample contains 20,000 or so clones, roughly four fifths of which appear only once. Their specific antigens are unknown. Time point specified: 4-8 weeks after completion of therapy. The sequenced sample was CD8+ T cells from blood, obtained after autologous CMV-specific T cell therapy. These receptors were taken from a human patient who had received a solid organ transplant and had CMV disease. Part of the T cells may come from the graft donor.

The chain combines TRBV5-8 with TRBJ1-4, with D maybe TRBD1 (5 bases). The CDR3 is made up of 17 amino acids. V was clipped by 3 bases and J by 0 bases, with 15 bases between them. Germline loops: CDR1 SGHTS, CDR2 YDEGEE. This CDR3 is CASSSTGTYATNEKLFF. CDR3 nucleotides: TGTGCCAGCAGCTCGACCGGGACCTATGCAACTAATGAAAAACTGTTTTTT.

J is TRBJ2-2 and V is TRBV19; TRBD1 aligns across 8 bases. The CDR3 totals 16 residues. Germline CDR1 reads LNHDA; CDR2 reads SQIVND (reference sequence). Germline trimming cut 2 bases from V and 1 base from J; bases unmatched to any gene: 3. CDR3 in DNA: TGTGCCAGTAGTATACTAGGACAGGGGAACACCGGGGAGCTGTTTTTT. It specifies CASSILGQGNTGELFF.

The gene calls are TRBV5-6 and TRBJ2-7; a possible D gene is TRBD2 (5 bases). Germline lookup yields CDR1 SGHDT and CDR2 YYEEEE. With 2 bases removed from V and 6 bases from J, the gap between germline ends came to 24 bases. CDR3 length: 17 amino acids. CDR3 sequence: CASSFEGPTGLLGEQYF. The DNA of the CDR3 is TGTGCCAGCAGCTTTGAAGGTCCAACCGGACTTCTTGGCGAGCAGTACTTC.

The chain links TRBV6-5 to TRBJ2-7; D not resolved. Trimming stripped 0 bases from V and 7 bases from J, with 13 bases between. Germline CDR1 and CDR2: MNHEY and SVGAGI. The CDR3 covers 14 residues. CDR3 loop: CASSYSFETREQYF. In nucleotides, the CDR3 is TGTGCCAGCAGTTACTCGTTCGAGACACGAGAGCAGTACTTC.

The chain couples TRBV6-6 to TRBJ1-2, with TRBD1 as a possible D gene (6 bases). This CDR3 has 13 residues. Per germline, CDR1 MNHNY and CDR2 SVGAGI (reference sequence). Trimming stripped 6 bases from V and 6 bases from J, with 14 bases between. This chain's CDR3 is CASSPDRENGYTF. CDR3 DNA sequence: TGTGCCAGCAGCCCGGACAGAGAAAATGGCTACACCTTC.

This chain connects TRBV30 to TRBJ2-7; 12 bases match TRBD2. Trimming at V came to 1 base and at J to 2 bases, leaving 15 bases not matched to a gene. CDR1 and CDR2 (germline): GTSNPN, SVGIG (reference sequence). The CDR3 runs 19 residues. Here the CDR3 DNA reads TGTGCCTGGAGTGGCCTCACTAGCGGGGGGACACCCTATCCCTACGAGCAGTACTTC. It codes for CAWSGLTSGGTPYPYEQYF.

The rearrangement uses TRBV11-2 and TRBJ2-5; 11 bases align to TRBD2. There are 17 residues in the CDR3. Germline V gene lookup returns CDR1 SGHAT and CDR2 FQNNGV. The V and J ends lost 4 bases and 4 bases, in that order; junction bases with no gene match: 11. The chain's CDR3 is CASSWASGRILRETQYF. The CDR3 bases are TGTGCCAGCAGCTGGGCTAGCGGGAGGATTCTTAGAGAGACCCAGTACTTC.

This chain's CDR3 is CATSRDWRRGTYGYTF. The CDR3 DNA reads as TGTGCCACCAGCAGAGATTGGAGAAGGGGGACCTATGGCTACACCTTC. V gene TRBV15 combines with J gene TRBJ1-2; D might be TRBD1 (6 bases). The CDR3 length is 16 residues. Germline V gene sequence: CDR1 LNHNV, CDR2 YYDKDF (reference sequence). V was pared by 0 bases and J by 4 bases, with 15 bases between.

This clone was seen just once. This chain uses TRBV11-2 with TRBJ2-7; 8 bases are shared with TRBD2. Germline CDR1 reads SGHAT; CDR2 reads FQNNGV. V shed 1 base and J 4 bases; nucleotides not matched to a gene: 9. The CDR3 is made up of 16 amino acids. This CDR3 is CASSLASGGPSYEQYF. The CDR3 nucleotides read TGTGCCAGCAGCTTAGCGAGCGGGGGTCCATCATACGAGCAGTACTTC.

The chain carries TRBV6-5 and TRBJ2-1; no reliable D call. CDR1 MNHEY and CDR2 SVGAGI come from the germline V gene. V was trimmed by 5 bases and J by 0 bases, leaving 11 bases between them. The CDR3 runs to 15 residues. The CDR3 region has the DNA TGTGCCAGCAGTGCAAGCGTGACCTCCTACAATGAGCAGTTCTTC. This translates into CASSASVTSYNEQFF.

The chain employs TRBV27 and TRBJ1-1; D not resolved. V gave up 5 bases and J gave up 2 bases, with 24 bases separating them. Germline CDR1 and CDR2: MNHEY and SMNVEV (reference sequence). The CDR3 contains 18 residues. CDR3 nucleotide sequence: TGTGCCAGCAGTGCCACCTTCGGATCTTCGGACTCAAACACTGAAGCTTTCTTT. This gives the protein CASSATFGSSDSNTEAFF.

This rearrangement joins TRBV4-2 to TRBJ1-5; a weak D match, TRBD1 (5 bases). Germline CDR1 is LGHNA and CDR2 is YNFKEQ. The CDR3 runs 15 residues. V gave up 5 bases and J gave up 0 bases, with 11 bases separating them. DNA of the CDR3: TGTGCCAGCAGCTTGGAGGGGTATAGCAATCAGCCCCAGCATTTT. It specifies CASSLEGYSNQPQHF.

This rearrangement joins TRBV11-2 to TRBJ2-2, with a weak D call TRBD1 (6 bases). The CDR3 runs 14 residues. Germline V gene lookup returns CDR1 SGHAT and CDR2 FQNNGV. V gave up 8 bases and J gave up 3 bases, with 13 bases separating them. This chain's CDR3 is CASYDRLYTGELFF. The CDR3 DNA reads as TGTGCCAGCTACGACAGGTTGTACACCGGGGAGCTGTTTTTT.

V is TRBV6-6 and J is TRBJ1-1; D uncertain. The germline V gene encodes CDR1 MNHNY and CDR2 SVGAGI (reference sequence). This CDR3 region has 15 residues. V lost 1 base and J lost 1, with 10 bases in between. In DNA, the CDR3 is TGTGCCAGCAGTTACTATCCCGTCGGGAACACTGAAGCTTTCTTT. Its protein is CASSYYPVGNTEAFF.

The chain combines TRBV7-9 with TRBJ2-3, with D possibly matching TRBD2 (6 bases). The CDR3 totals 15 residues. Trimming shortened V by 2 bases and J by 3 bases, and 12 bases separated the two germline ends. Germline V CDR1 and CDR2: SEHNR, FQNEAQ (reference sequence). DNA for the CDR3: TGTGCCAGCAGCTTACGTCCTGGGAGGACAGATACGCAGTATTTT. Translated, it gives CASSLRPGRTDTQYF.

In DNA, the CDR3 is TGCGCCAGCAGCCAAGCAGTGGACAGGGTCTATGGCTACACCTTC. This gives the protein CASSQAVDRVYGYTF. This chain uses TRBV4-3 with TRBJ1-2; 8 nucleotides line up with TRBD1. Germline CDR1 LGHNA, CDR2 YSLEER. The V gene end was trimmed by 1 base and the J gene end by 4 bases; junction bases not matched to a gene: 5. The CDR3 spans 15 residues.

The chain joins TRBV4-1 to TRBJ1-4; TRBD1 might be the D (6 bases). Germline V gene data show CDR1 as MGHRA and CDR2 as YSYEKL. Trimming removed 3 bases from V and 4 bases from J, with 15 bases in between. This CDR3 region has 16 residues. CDR3 bases: TGCGCCAGCAGCCAGGAGGGGACACACGGTAATGAAAAACTGTTTTTT. Encoded protein: CASSQEGTHGNEKLFF.

This clone has a single count. The rearrangement links TRBV19 to TRBJ1-1; possible D gene TRBD1, 5 bases. The CDR3 contains 15 residues. Germline V gives CDR1 LNHDA, CDR2 SQIVND (reference sequence). The V end was cut by 5 bases, the J end by 0 bases, with 13 bases between. The CDR3 DNA follows: TGTGCCAGTAGTCCGATAGAGGGGATGAACACTGAAGCTTTCTTT. Residues: CASSPIEGMNTEAFF.